These 4 T cell receptor beta chains were all obtained from the same sample, sequenced in a study of cytomegalovirus exposure and HLA in healthy donors. PCR amplification relied on 60 Vbeta primers (plus 13 Jbeta primers). Repertoires were generated with immunoSEQ multiplex PCR, while TCRdb's copy carries only in-frame clones and drops some. The sample carries around 130,000 clones, less than 85% recorded once. Sequenced material: PBMCs. These receptors were obtained from a middle-aged man in good health and CMV-seronegative.

This clone was observed a handful of times. CDR3 region: CAIRVGGANEQYF. DNA of the CDR3: TGTGCCATCAGGGTAGGGGGGGCTAACGAGCAGTACTTC. The rearrangement joins TRBV10-3 to TRBJ2-7, with a possible D match to TRBD2 (7 bases). CDR1 and CDR2 (germline): ENHRY, SYGVKD. The CDR3 is 13 residues long. Trimming took 6 bases from V and 5 from J, leaving 14 bases between them.

This chain links TRBV6-1 with TRBJ2-5, with unresolved D. The length of the CDR3 is 16 residues. CDR1 is MNHNS, CDR2 SASEGT, per germline. Trimming took off 2 bases at V and 0 bases at J, with 13 bases between the two ends. CDR3 protein: CASSERPPRYQETQYF. Here the CDR3 DNA reads TGTGCCAGCAGTGAAAGGCCCCCTAGGTACCAAGAGACCCAGTACTTC.

This chain links TRBV27 with TRBJ1-5, with TRBD1 identical over 9 bases. Germline V lookup: CDR1 MNHEY, CDR2 SMNVEV (reference sequence). V lost 3 bases, J lost 6 bases, and 9 bases stayed unmatched. The length of the CDR3 is 16 residues. CDR3 loop: CASSFRGQGGTQPQHF. In nucleotides, the CDR3 is TGTGCCAGCAGTTTCCGGGGACAGGGAGGCACTCAGCCCCAGCATTTT.

The rearrangement uses TRBV6-5 and TRBJ2-3, with 8 bases lining up with TRBD1. Losses at the gene ends were 6 bases for V and 1 base for J; bases not matched to a gene: 3. The CDR3 loop spans 14 amino acids. Germline assignment: CDR1 MNHEY and CDR2 SVGAGI. The CDR3 protein is CASRPGQGTDTQYF. CDR3 DNA sequence: TGTGCCAGCAGGCCGGGACAGGGCACAGATACGCAGTATTTT.